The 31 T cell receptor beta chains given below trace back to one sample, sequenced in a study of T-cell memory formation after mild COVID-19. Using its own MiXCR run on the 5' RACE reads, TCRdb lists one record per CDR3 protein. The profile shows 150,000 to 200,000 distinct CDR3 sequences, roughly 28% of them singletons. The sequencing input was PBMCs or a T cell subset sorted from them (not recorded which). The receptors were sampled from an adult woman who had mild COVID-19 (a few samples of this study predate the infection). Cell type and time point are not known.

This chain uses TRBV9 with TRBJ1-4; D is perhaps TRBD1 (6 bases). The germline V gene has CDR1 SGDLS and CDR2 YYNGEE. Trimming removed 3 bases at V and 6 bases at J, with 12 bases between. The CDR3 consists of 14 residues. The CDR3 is CASSDGGGYEKLFF. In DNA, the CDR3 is TGTGCCAGCAGCGACGGAGGGGGATATGAAAAACTGTTTTTT.

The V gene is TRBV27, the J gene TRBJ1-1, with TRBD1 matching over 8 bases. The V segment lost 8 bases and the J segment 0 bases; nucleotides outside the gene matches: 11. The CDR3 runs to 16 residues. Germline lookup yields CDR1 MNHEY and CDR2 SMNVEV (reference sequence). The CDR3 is CASGRQGSILNTEAFF. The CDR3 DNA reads TGTGCCAGCGGGAGACAGGGGAGTATTTTGAACACTGAAGCTTTCTTT.

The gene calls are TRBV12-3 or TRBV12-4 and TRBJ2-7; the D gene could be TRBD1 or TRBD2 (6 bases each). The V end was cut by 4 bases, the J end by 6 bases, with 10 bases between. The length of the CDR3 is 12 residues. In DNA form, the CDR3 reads TGTGCCAGCAGTTACGGGGGCATCGAGCAGTACTTC. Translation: CASSYGGIEQYF.

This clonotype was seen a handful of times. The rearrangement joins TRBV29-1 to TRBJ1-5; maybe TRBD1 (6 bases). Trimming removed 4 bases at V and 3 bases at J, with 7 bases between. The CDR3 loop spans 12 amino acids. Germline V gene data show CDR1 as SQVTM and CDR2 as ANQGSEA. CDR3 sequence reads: CSVGDTNQPQHF. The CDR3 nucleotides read TGCAGCGTTGGGGACACCAATCAGCCCCAGCATTTT.

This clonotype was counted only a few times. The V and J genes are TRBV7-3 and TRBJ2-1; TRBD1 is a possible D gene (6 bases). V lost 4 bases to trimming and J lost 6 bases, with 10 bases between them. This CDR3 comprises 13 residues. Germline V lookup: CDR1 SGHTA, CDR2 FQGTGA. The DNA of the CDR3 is TGTGCCAGCAGCTACTTACAGGGCAATGAGCAGTTCTTC. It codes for CASSYLQGNEQFF. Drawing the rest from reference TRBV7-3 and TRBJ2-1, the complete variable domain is GAGVSQTPSNKVTEKGKYVELRCDPISGHTALYWYRQSLGQGPEFLIYFQGTGAADDSGLPNDRFFAVRPEGSVSTLKIQRTERGDSAVYLCASSYLQGNEQFFGPGTRLTVL.

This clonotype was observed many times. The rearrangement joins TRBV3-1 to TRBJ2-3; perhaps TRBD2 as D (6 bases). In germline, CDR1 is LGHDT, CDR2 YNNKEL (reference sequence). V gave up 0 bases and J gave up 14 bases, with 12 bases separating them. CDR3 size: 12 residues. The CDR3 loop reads CASSQDGRGLYF. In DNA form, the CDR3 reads TGTGCCAGCAGCCAAGACGGGCGGGGTCTGTATTTT.

The CDR3 is CASSLGQKVPDTQYF. CDR3 sequence (DNA): TGCGCCAGCAGCTTAGGGCAGAAGGTCCCAGATACGCAGTATTTT. The chain combines TRBV5-1 with TRBJ2-3; no definite D call. The CDR3 totals 15 residues. Germline V lookup: CDR1 SGHRS, CDR2 YFSETQ. V gave up 2 bases and J gave up 4 bases, with 14 bases separating them.

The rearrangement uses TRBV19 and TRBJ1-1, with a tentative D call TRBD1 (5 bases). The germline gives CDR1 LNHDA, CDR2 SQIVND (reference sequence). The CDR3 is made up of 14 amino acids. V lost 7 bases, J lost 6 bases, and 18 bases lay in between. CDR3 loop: CASTRGLGVAEAFF. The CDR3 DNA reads TGTGCCAGTACGAGAGGACTGGGGGTTGCTGAAGCTTTCTTT.

The CDR3 nucleotides are TGCGCCAGCAGCCAAGAATTAGGGAACCTGTTCACTGAAGCTTTCTTT. It yields the protein CASSQELGNLFTEAFF. The chain uses TRBV4-1 and TRBJ1-1; D call uncertain. This CDR3 has 16 residues. Germline V gene sequence: CDR1 MGHRA, CDR2 YSYEKL. V was clipped by 0 bases and J by 4 bases, with 15 bases between them.

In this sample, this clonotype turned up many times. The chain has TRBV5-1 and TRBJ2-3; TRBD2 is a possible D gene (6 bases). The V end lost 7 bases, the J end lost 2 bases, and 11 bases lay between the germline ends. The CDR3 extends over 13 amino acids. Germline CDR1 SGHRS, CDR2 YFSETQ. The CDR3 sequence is CASRTGDTDTQYF. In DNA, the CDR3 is TGCGCCAGCCGGACGGGGGACACAGATACGCAGTATTTT. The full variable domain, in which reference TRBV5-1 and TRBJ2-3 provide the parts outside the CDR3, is KAGVTQTPRYLIKTRGQQVTLSCSPISGHRSVSWYQQTPGQGLQFLFEYFSETQRNKGNFPGRFSGRQFSNSRSEMNVSTLELGDSALYLCASRTGDTDTQYFGPGTRLTVL.

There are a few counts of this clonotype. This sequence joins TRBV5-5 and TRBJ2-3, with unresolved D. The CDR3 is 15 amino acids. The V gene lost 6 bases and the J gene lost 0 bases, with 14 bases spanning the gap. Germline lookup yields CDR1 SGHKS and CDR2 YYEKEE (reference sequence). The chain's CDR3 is CASNLSPPSTDTQYF. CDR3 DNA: TGTGCCAGCAATCTGTCCCCCCCTAGCACAGATACGCAGTATTTT.

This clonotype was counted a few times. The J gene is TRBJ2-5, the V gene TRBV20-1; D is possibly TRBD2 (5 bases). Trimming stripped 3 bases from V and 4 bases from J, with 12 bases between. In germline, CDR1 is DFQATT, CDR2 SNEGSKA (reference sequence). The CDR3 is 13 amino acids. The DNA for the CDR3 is TGCAGTGCTAGCCTAGCTGGGCTAGAGACCCAGTACTTC. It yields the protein CSASLAGLETQYF.

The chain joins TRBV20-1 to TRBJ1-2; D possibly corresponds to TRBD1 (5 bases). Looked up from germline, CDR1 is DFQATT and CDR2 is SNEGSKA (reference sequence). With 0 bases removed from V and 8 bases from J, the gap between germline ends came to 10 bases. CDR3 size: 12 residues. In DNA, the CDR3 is TGCAGTGCTAGAGAGGGGCGGGAGGGCTACACCTTC. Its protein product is CSAREGREGYTF.

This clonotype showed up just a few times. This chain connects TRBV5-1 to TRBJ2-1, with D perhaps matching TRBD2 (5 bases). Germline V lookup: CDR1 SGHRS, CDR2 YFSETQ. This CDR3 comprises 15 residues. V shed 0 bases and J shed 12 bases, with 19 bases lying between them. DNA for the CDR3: TGCGCCAGCAGCTTGGTTAGGTCCGGGATATCGGGGCAGTTCTTC. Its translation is CASSLVRSGISGQFF.

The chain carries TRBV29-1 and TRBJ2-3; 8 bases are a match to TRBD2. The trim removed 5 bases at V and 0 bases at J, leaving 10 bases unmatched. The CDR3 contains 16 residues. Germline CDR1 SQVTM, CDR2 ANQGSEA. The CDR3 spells CSVPASGFSSTDTQYF. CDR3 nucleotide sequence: TGCAGCGTTCCGGCTAGCGGGTTCTCTAGCACAGATACGCAGTATTTT.

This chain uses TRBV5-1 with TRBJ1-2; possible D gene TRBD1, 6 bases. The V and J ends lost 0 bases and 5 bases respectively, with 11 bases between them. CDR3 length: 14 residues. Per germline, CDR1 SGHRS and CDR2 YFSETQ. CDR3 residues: CASSLDRAGYGYTF. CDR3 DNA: TGCGCCAGCAGCTTGGACAGGGCTGGTTATGGCTACACCTTC.

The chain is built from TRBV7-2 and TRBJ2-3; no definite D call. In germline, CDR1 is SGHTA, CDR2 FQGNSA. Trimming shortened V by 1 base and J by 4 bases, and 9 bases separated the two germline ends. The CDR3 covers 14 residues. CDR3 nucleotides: TGTGCCAGCAGCTTAGGTCTCGCAGCAGATACGCAGTATTTT. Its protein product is CASSLGLAADTQYF.

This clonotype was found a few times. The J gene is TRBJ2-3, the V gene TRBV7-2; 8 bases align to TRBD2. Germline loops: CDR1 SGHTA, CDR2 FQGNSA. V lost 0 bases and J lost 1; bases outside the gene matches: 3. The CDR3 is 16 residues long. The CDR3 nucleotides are TGTGCCAGCAGCTTAGCACTAGCGGCGCGCACAGATACGCAGTATTTT. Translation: CASSLALAARTDTQYF. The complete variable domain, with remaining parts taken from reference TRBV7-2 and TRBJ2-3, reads GAGVSQSPSNKVTEKGKDVELRCDPISGHTALYWYRQSLGQGLEFLIYFQGNSAPDKSGLPSDRFSAERTGGSVSTLTIQRTQQEDSAVYLCASSLALAARTDTQYFGPGTRLTVL.

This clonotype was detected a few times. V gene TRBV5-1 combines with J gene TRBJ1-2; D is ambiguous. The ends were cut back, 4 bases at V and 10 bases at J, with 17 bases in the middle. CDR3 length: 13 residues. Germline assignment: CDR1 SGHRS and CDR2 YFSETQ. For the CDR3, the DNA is TGCGCCAGCAGCCCCACGGAGATATTCACCTACACCTTC. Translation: CASSPTEIFTYTF.

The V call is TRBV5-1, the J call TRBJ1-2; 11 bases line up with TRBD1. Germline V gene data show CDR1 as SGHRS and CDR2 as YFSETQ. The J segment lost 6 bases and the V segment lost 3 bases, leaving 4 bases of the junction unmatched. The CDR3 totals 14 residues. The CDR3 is CASSSGQGDNGYTF. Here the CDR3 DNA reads TGCGCCAGCAGCTCGGGACAGGGGGACAATGGCTACACCTTC.

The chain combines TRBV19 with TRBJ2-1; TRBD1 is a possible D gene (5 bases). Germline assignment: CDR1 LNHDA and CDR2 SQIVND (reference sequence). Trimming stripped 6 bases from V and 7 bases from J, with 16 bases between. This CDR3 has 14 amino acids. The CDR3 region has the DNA TGTGCCAGTAGCCCATTTGGGGCAGATAATGAGCAGTTCTTC. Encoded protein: CASSPFGADNEQFF.

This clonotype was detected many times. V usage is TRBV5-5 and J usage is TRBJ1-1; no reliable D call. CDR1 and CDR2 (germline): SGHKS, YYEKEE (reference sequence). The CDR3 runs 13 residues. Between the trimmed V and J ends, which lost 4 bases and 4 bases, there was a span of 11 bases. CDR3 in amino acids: CASSLDIFTEAFF. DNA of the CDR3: TGTGCCAGCAGCCTCGACATTTTCACTGAAGCTTTCTTT.

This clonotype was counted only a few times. CDR3 sequence: CATSDPGPNSRSNEQFF. CDR3 in DNA: TGTGCCACCAGTGATCCCGGACCGAACTCGCGTTCCAATGAGCAGTTCTTC. The gene calls are TRBV24-1 and TRBJ2-1; D is unclear. The CDR3 covers 17 residues. Per germline, CDR1 KGHDR and CDR2 SFDVKD. V was pared by 3 bases and J by 6 bases, with 20 bases between.

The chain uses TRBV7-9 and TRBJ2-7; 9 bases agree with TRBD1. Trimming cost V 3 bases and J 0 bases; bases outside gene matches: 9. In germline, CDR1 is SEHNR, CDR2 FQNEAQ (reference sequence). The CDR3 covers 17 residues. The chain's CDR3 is CASSFKPGTGYSYEQYF. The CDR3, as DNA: TGTGCCAGCAGCTTCAAGCCTGGGACAGGGTACTCCTACGAGCAGTACTTC.

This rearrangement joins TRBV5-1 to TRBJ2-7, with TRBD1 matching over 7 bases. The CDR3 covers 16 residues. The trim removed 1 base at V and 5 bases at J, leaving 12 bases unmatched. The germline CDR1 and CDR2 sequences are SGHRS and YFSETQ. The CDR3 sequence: CASSLTRQGFPDEQYF. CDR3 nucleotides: TGCGCCAGCAGCTTGACCCGACAGGGCTTCCCCGACGAGCAGTACTTC.

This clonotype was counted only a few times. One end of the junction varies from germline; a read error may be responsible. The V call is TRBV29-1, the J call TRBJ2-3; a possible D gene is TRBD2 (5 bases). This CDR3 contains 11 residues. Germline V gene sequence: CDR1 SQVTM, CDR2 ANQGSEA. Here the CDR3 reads CSVEAGNTQYF. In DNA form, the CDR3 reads TGCAGCGTCGAAGCCGGGAATACGCAGTATTTT.

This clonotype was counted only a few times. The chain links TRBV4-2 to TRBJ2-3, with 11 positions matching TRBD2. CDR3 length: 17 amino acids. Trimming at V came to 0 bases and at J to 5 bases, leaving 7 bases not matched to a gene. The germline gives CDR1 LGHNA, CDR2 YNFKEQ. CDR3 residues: CASSQEYLAGGRDTQYF. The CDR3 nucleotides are TGTGCCAGCAGCCAAGAGTACCTAGCGGGGGGTAGAGATACGCAGTATTTT.

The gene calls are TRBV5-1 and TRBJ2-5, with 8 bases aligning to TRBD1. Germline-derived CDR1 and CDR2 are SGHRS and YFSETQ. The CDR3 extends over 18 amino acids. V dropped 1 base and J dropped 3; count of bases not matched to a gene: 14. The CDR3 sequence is CASSLNPLGTGRKETQYF. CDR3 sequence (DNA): TGCGCCAGCAGCTTGAATCCGTTAGGGACAGGAAGGAAAGAGACCCAGTACTTC.

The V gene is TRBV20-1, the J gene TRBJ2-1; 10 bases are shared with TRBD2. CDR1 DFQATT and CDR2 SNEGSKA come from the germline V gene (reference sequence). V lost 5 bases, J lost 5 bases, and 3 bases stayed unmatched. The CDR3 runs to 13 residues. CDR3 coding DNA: TGCAGTGCTCCTCTAGCGGGGGACAATGAGCAGTTCTTC. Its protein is CSAPLAGDNEQFF.

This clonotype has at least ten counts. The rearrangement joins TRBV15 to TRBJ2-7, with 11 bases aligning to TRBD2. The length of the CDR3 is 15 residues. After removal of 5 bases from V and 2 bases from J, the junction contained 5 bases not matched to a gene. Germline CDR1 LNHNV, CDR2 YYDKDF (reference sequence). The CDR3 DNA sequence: TGTGCCACCAGCCCCACGGGACTAGCGGCCTACGAGCAGTACTTC. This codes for CATSPTGLAAYEQYF. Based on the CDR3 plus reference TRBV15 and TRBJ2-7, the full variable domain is DAMVIQNPRYQVTQFGKPVTLSCSQTLNHNVMYWYQQKSSQAPKLLFHYYDKDFNNEADTPDNFQSRRPNTSFCFLDIRSPGLGDTAMYLCATSPTGLAAYEQYFGPGTRLTVT.

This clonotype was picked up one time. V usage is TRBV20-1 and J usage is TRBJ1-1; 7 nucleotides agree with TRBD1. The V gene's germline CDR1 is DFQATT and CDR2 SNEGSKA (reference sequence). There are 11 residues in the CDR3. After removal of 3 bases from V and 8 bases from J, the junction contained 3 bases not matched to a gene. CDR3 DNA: TGCAGTGCTAGCACCAGGGGGGAAGCTTTCTTT. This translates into CSASTRGEAFF.